The rows below give T cell receptor beta chains drawn from one sample of a study of monozygotic twins with cystic fibrosis. Only in-frame clones appear in the TCRdb table, and some are missing; sequencing was by immunoSEQ multiplex PCR. The table has 13,000 to 15,000 clones, 75% to 90% seen once. Sequenced sample: blood. The receptors come from a boy aged 5 to 17 with cystic fibrosis. The CDR3 runs from the conserved cysteine through the conserved F or W.

V	CDR3
TRBV21-1	CASSKVSSGRYEQYF
TRBV19	CASTGQHSYEQYF
TRBV6-1	CASSETLWGEDHYGYTF
TRBV27	CASSQGNTEAFF
TRBV2	CATKEGSNQPQHF
TRBV7-7	CASSLGTGTKETQYF
TRBV7-8	CASSPVIPPILAKNIQYF
TRBV2	CASSENGPLGGSNQPQHF
TRBV7-9	CASSGPGQTYEQYF
TRBV6-6	CASCRGPTDTQYF
TRBV7-9	CASSLGGAEAFF
TRBV10-2	CASTVAATYEQYF
TRBV12-5	CASGPGLAEFTGELFF
TRBV5-6	CASSPRTALNYGYTF
TRBV9	CASSEMTGSYATEAFF
TRBV7-2	CASSSPGQGAGYTF
TRBV29-1	CSVENPVQGAGGYTF
TRBV7-8	CASSLAGDGYTF
TRBV19	CASSRIDRPWDTEAFF
TRBV10-1	CASSESLAGADTQYF
TRBV15	CATSDRTSGGYEQYF
TRBV29-1	CSVGGGPYNEQFF
TRBV5-4	CASSLWDKLGYTF
TRBV21-1	CASSKPDRAASTDTQYF
TRBV7-9	CASGQGNTEAFF
TRBV5-1	CASTMTGESTEAFF
TRBV19	CASIAGSRFTGELFF
TRBV5-1	CASSPLQGVNTDTQYF
TRBV29-1	CSVVGISEKLFF
TRBV19	CASSRIRQHNEQFF
TRBV11-2	CASSHLSGTSAGANVLTF
TRBV5-1	CASSLLADPQSEQFF
TRBV1	CTSSHRDEMNTEAFF
TRBV5-1	CASSFSMAGANYGYTF
TRBV18	CASSPPARVQETQYF
TRBV5-4	CASSLAGANYGYTF
TRBV5-4	CASSLDGRAYFSYNEQFF
TRBV11-2	CASSLNDRDYGYTF
TRBV5-4	CASSLASGGRAEAFF
TRBV11-2	CASGRKWTNQYNEQFF
TRBV4-2	CASSPGGGRRGAGELFF
TRBV27	CASSLSAGGRQPQHF
TRBV5-1	CASSPGTGGKLFF
TRBV5-1	CASSFGVPLSYEQYF
TRBV2	CASSSDKNYGYTF
TRBV5-1	CASSRDRGGTGELFF
TRBV7-9	CASSNREGSQPQHF
TRBV7-3	CASSLRGGQGSQPQHF
TRBV29-1	CSVEDRARNYEQYF
TRBV6-5	CASGRGMDEKLFF
TRBV4-2	CASSQALAAFTDTQYF
TRBV9	CASSVTPDSGKGGYTF